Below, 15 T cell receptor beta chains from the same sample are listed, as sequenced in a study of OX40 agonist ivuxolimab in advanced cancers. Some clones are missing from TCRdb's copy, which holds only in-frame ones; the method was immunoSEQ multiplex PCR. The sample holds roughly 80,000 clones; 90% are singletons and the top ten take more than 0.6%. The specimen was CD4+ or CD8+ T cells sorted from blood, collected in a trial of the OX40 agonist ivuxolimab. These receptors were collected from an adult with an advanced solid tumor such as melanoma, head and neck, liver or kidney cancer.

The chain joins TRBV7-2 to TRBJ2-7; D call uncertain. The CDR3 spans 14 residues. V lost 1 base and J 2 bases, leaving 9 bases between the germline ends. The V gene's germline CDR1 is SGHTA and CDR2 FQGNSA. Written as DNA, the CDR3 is TGTGCCAGCAGCTTAGAGAAGGGCCCCTACGAGCAGTACTTC. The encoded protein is CASSLEKGPYEQYF.

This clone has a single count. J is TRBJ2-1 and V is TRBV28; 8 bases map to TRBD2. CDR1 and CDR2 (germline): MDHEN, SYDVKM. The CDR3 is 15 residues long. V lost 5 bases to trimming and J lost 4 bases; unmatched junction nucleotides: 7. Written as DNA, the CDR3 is TGTGCCAGCAGTCCCAGGACTAGCTTTTACAATGAGCAGTTCTTC. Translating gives CASSPRTSFYNEQFF.

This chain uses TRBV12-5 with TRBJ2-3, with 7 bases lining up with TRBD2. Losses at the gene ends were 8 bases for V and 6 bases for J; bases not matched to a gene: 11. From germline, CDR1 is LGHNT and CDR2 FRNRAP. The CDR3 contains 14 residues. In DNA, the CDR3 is TGTGCTAGTCAGTGGCGGGAGACGCCGGATACGCAGTATTTT. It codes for CASQWRETPDTQYF.

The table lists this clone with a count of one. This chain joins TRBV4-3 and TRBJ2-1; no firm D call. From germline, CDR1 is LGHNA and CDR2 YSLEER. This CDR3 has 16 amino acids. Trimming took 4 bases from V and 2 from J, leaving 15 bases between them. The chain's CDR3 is CASSPEPENTYNEQFF. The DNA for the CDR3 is TGCGCCAGCAGCCCAGAACCAGAAAATACCTACAATGAGCAGTTCTTC.

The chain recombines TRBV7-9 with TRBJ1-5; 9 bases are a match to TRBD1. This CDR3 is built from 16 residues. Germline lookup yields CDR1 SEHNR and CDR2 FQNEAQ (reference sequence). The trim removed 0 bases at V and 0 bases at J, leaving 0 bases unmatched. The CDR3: CASSLAGQGSNQPQHF. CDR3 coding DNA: TGTGCCAGCAGCTTAGCGGGACAGGGTAGCAATCAGCCCCAGCATTTT.

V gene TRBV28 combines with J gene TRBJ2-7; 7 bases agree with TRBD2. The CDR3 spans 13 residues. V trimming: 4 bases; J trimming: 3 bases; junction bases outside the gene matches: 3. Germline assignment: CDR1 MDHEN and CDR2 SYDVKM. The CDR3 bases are TGTGCCAGCAGTTCCGGGACTATCTACGAGCAGTACTTC. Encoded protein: CASSSGTIYEQYF.

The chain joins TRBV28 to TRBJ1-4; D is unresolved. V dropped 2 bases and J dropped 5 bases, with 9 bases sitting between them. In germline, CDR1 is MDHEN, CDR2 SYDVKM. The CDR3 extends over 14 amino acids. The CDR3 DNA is TGTGCCAGCAGTTTAGTCGGGTCAAATGAAAAACTGTTTTTT. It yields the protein CASSLVGSNEKLFF.

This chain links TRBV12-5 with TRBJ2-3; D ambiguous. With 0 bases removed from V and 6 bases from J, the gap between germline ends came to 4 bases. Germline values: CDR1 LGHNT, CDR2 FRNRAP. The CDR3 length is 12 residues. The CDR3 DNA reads TGTGCTAGTGGTTTGGTAGCGGATACGCAGTATTTT. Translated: CASGLVADTQYF.

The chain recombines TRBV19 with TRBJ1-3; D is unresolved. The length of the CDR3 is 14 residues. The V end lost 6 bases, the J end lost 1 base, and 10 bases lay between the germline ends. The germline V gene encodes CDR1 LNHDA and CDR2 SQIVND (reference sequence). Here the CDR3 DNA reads TGTGCCAGTAGCCGACAAGAATCTGGAAACACCATATATTTT. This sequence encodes CASSRQESGNTIYF. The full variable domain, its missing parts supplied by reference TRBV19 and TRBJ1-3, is DGGITQSPKYLFRKEGQNVTLSCEQNLNHDAMYWYRQDPGQGLRLIYYSQIVNDFQKGDIAEGYSVSREKKESFPLTVTSAQKNPTAFYLCASSRQESGNTIYFGEGSWLTVV.

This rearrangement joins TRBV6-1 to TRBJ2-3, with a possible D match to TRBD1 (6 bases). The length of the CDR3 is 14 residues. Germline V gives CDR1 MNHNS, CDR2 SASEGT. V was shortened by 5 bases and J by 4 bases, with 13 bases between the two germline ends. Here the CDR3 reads CASSPQGSADTQYF. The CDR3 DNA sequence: TGTGCCAGCAGTCCACAGGGTAGCGCAGATACGCAGTATTTT.

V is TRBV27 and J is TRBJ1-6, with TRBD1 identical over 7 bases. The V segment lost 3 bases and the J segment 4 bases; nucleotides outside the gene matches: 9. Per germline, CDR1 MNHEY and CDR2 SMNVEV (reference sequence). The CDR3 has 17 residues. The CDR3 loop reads CASSFEWYRGYNSPLHF. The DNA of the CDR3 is TGTGCCAGCAGTTTTGAATGGTACAGGGGTTATAATTCACCCCTCCACTTT.

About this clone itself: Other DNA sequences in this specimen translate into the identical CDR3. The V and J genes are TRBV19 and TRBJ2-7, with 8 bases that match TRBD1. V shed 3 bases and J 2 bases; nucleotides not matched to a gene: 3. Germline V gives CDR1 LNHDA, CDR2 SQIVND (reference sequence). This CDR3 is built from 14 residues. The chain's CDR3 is CASSIGTGPYEQYF. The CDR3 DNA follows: TGTGCCAGTAGTATTGGGACAGGACCCTACGAGCAGTACTTC.

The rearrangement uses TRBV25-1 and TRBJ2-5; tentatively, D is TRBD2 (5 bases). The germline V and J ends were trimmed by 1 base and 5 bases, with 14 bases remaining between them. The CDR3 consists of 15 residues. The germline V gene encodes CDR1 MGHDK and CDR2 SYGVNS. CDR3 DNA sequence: TGTGCCAGCAGTGAATTCGAGGGAGAGGGTGAGACCCAGTACTTC. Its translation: CASSEFEGEGETQYF.

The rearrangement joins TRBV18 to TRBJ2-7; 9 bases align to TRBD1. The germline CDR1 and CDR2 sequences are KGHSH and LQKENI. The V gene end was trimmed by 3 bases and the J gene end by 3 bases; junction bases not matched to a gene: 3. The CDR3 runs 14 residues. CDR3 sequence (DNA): TGTGCCAGCTCACCGGACAGGGGCTACTACGAGCAGTACTTC. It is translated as CASSPDRGYYEQYF. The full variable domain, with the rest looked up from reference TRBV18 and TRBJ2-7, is NAGVMQNPRHLVRRRGQEARLRCSPMKGHSHVYWYRQLPEEGLKFMVYLQKENIIDESGMPKERFSAEFPKEGPSILRIQQVVRGDSAAYFCASSPDRGYYEQYFGPGTRLTVT.

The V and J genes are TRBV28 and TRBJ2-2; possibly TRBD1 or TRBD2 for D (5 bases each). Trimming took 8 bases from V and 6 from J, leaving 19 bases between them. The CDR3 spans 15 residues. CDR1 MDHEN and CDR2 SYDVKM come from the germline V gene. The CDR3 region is CASDSGQGGSGELFF. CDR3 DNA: TGTGCCAGCGATTCGGGGCAGGGTGGTTCCGGGGAGCTGTTTTTT.